This is a list of T cell receptor beta chains from one sample in a study of T cell responses to AZD1222 COVID-19 vaccine. The assay was immunoSEQ multiplex PCR, and TCRdb's table has in-frame clones only and misses some. The sample yields some 150,000 clones, roughly 90% seen once. The sequenced sample was peripheral blood, obtained on day 0 of AZD1222 vaccination. The receptors come from an adult in good health. CDR3s include the opening cysteine and the closing phenylalanine or tryptophan. The D gene is left open where the match is weak. The size entry is marked missing in some rows and otherwise reads once, few, many or a size class.

d_call	v_call	clone_size	j_call	cdr3_length	cdr3_nt	cdr3_aa
TRBD2	TRBV2	.	TRBJ2-1	17	TGTGCCAGCAGTGAAGTGGAGACTAGCGGGACATACAATGAGCAGTTCTTC	CASSEVETSGTYNEQFF
.	TRBV29-1	.	TRBJ1-2	13	TGCAGCGTTGAACGGGCAGGGTCAGGGGGCTACACCTTC	CSVERAGSGGYTF
.	TRBV28	.	TRBJ1-2	17	TGTGCCAGCAGTTTAGCTATCGTCGGGACGGCCAACTATGGCTACACCTTC	CASSLAIVGTANYGYTF
.	TRBV18	.	TRBJ1-1	12	TGTGCCAGCTCACCACGAACAGGGGAAGCTTTCTTT	CASSPRTGEAFF
TRBD1	TRBV28	.	TRBJ1-1	16	TGTGCCAGCAGTTTATGGTACAGGGGGCTGGGCACTGAAGCTTTCTTT	CASSLWYRGLGTEAFF
TRBD2	TRBV7-3	.	TRBJ2-1	16	TGTGCCAGCAGCGGGGGACTAGCGGGAGGGCTTAATGAGCAGTTCTTC	CASSGGLAGGLNEQFF
.	TRBV12-3/TRBV12-4	.	TRBJ2-7	13	TGTGCCAGCAGTAATGGACTCTCCTACGAGCAGTACTTC	CASSNGLSYEQYF
TRBD1	TRBV18	.	TRBJ1-1	15	TGTGCCAGCTCACTCCTGACAGGGCAGAACACTGAAGCTTTCTTT	CASSLLTGQNTEAFF
TRBD1	TRBV9	.	TRBJ2-7	16	TGTGCCAGCAGCGTCGGACCAGCCGGACAGGACTACGAGCAGTACTTC	CASSVGPAGQDYEQYF
.	TRBV2	once	TRBJ1-5	14	TGTGCCAGCAGTGAGGGGCAGGGTGGTCAGCCCCAGCATTTT	CASSEGQGGQPQHF
.	TRBV19	.	TRBJ2-1	15	TGTGCCAGTAGTATGTGGGCTAGCTGGTCGAATGAGCAGTTCTTC	CASSMWASWSNEQFF
.	TRBV27	.	TRBJ1-1	15	TGTGCCAGCAGTTTATCGATACGGGGGAACACTGAAGCTTTCTTT	CASSLSIRGNTEAFF
TRBD2	TRBV6-2/TRBV6-3	.	TRBJ2-3	17	TGTGCCAGCAGCCCAGGAGCGGGGGGCGGTAGGACAGATACGCAGTATTTT	CASSPGAGGGRTDTQYF
TRBD2	TRBV27	.	TRBJ2-1	17	TGTGCCAGCACCCCGGGACTAGCGGGAGCTCCGCCCAATGAGCAGTTCTTC	CASTPGLAGAPPNEQFF
.	TRBV10-3	.	TRBJ2-7	15	TGTGCCATCAGTGCCCGGGACACCCGGACCTACGAGCAGTACTTC	CAISARDTRTYEQYF
.	TRBV4-3	once	TRBJ2-2	15	TGCGCCAGCAGCCCGACACCGACGAACACCGGGGAGCTGTTTTTT	CASSPTPTNTGELFF
.	TRBV29-1	.	TRBJ2-7	9	TGCAGCGTTGGGGTAGGCGGGTACTTC	CSVGVGGYF
TRBD2	TRBV18	.	TRBJ2-1	15	TGTGCCAGCTCACCACAGAGGACTAGCTCGGATGAGCAGTTCTTC	CASSPQRTSSDEQFF
.	TRBV19	.	TRBJ1-5	14	TGTGCCAGTAGTATTCGCGATAGCAATCAGCCCCAGCATTTT	CASSIRDSNQPQHF
.	TRBV6-4	.	TRBJ2-6	15	TGTGCCAGCAGTGACACTTCCTCTGGGGCCAACGTCCTGACTTTC	CASSDTSSGANVLTF
.	TRBV6-5	.	TRBJ1-2	14	TGTGCCAGCAAGGGATTGGGGTCTAACTATGGCTACACCTTC	CASKGLGSNYGYTF
TRBD2	TRBV19	.	TRBJ2-3	15	TGTGCCAGTAGTATAGGAGCGGGGGGCACAGATACGCAGTATTTT	CASSIGAGGTDTQYF
.	TRBV7-9	.	TRBJ1-2	11	TGTGCCAGCAGCTTGGGGGATGGCTACACCTTC	CASSLGDGYTF
TRBD2	TRBV30	.	TRBJ2-7	13	TGTCTCCGCGGGACTAGCGGGGGGAGGGAGCAGTACTTC	CLRGTSGGREQYF
.	TRBV6-2/TRBV6-3	few	TRBJ2-7	13	TGTGCCAGCAGTTGGAACAGCGCCTACGAGCAGTACTTC	CASSWNSAYEQYF
.	TRBV27	.	TRBJ2-1	16	TGTGCCAGCAGTTCCCATCAATACACTTCCTACAATGAGCAGTTCTTC	CASSSHQYTSYNEQFF
.	TRBV10-2	.	TRBJ1-6	15	TGCGCCACCTCCCGAGTGACCGGAGACAATTCACCCCTCCACTTT	CATSRVTGDNSPLHF
.	TRBV28	.	TRBJ2-7	15	TGTGCCAGCAGTTTAACGGGTTCCCTGCCCTACGAGCAGTACTTC	CASSLTGSLPYEQYF
.	TRBV4-3	once	TRBJ1-2	15	TGCGCCAGCAGCCAAAACACGGCGTTCAACTATGGCTACACCTTC	CASSQNTAFNYGYTF